The following is a TCR beta chain sequence with its context. What antigen it recognizes has not been identified. No much larger clonotype is one base removed from it; base qualities were not supplied. CD4+ T cells from unexposed donors were collected before the COVID-19 pandemic (2011-2018). The EasySep CD4+ T cell isolation kit was used to isolate CD4+ T cells once the cultures had run for 9 to 11 days. Unexposed donor CD4+ T cells were tested for reactivity to SARS-CoV-2 S and N and four common cold coronavirus spike pools, as cell number allowed. Roughly 1.9 million PBMCs per well were cultured in IMDM with roughly 5% human AB serum and approximately 10 IU/ml IL-2. Half of the culture medium was replaced with fresh IL-2-containing medium on days 3 and 7. In general, every peptide culture condition was set up in three replicate wells. Leukapheresis product for the unexposed donors was bought commercially. PBMCs were isolated from leukapheresis product or whole blood by Ficoll-Paque PLUS gradient centrifugation. The PBMCs went either fresh into the expansion assay or into cryopreservation at -140 degrees C. The QIAamp Micro DNA Kit was used to extract genomic DNA from the CD4+ T cells.

The junction carries 21 bases between V and J, which are trimmed by 3 bases and 0 bases respectively. The germline V gene (reference sequence) supplies CDR1 DFQATT and CDR2 SNEGSKA. Measured from the cysteine to the phenylalanine, the CDR3 is 19 residues long. Left in the record is the CDR3 DNA by itself, 57 bases read in frame from the first base. The data stem from a study of CD4 T cells in relation to SARS-CoV-2 and coronaviruses (dated by TCRdb to 2020 to 2023). General notes on the study: In the ViraFEST assay, PBMCs were cultured with antigen for about 11 days, after which TCR beta CDR3s were sequenced to identify clonal expansions specific to the antigen. The study assessed, at the TCR clonotype level, memory CD4+ T cell crossreactivity between SARS-CoV-2 and common cold coronavirus spike proteins. An HIV-1 Nef peptide pool or a culture without peptide was used as the negative reference condition. HLA restriction was mapped for shared crossreactive spike epitopes using patient-derived lymphoblastoid cell lines. Samples from three pre-COVID donors and the naive versus memory experiments were sequenced with the Adaptive Biotechnologies TCR-sequencing kit; other data were Illumina-based. A different TCR-beta assay, based on Illumina, was used to sequence expansion assays from other donors in the study. What the study reported, not specific to this receptor: Compared with monoreactive clones, crossreactive clones had significantly weaker SARS-CoV-2-driven expansion, a result consistent with antigenic imprinting. In roughly 65% of donors, memory CD4+ clonotypes turned up that crossrecognized SARS-CoV-2 and at least one common cold coronavirus spike. The study was constrained by small numbers of patients and of tested TCRs. Pre-pandemic and post-infection samples were not both contributed by any donor, so tracing of the source of pre-existing responses was limited. Because the crossreactivity analysis focused on spike protein, crossreactivity against other viral proteins was not assessed.

Receptors were amplified or captured by the immunoSEQ multiplex PCR assay. From the authors' description of their analysis: During preprocessing, nonproductive sequences were removed, along with CDR3s that did not begin with C, did not end with F or W, or were shorter than 7 amino acids. Antigen-specific clonotypes were called with the MANAFEST web app, based on expansion relative to reference and other culture wells. To be counted as positive, a clone had to show significant expansion compared with the reference culture, at an FDR below 0.05, in 2 of 3 replicate wells. To be called positive, a clone also had to show significant expansion compared with every other tandem well and an odds ratio greater than 5. After three terminal residues were trimmed from each end, CDR3 homology was quantified as pairwise Levenshtein distance using the stringdist R package. TCRdb provides this immuneACCESS table in a form limited to in-frame rearrangements. Some clones are lacking; in checked studies, under half of them reflect an unresolved V gene, and why the rest are absent is not known. V, J and clone size are those of that table, while D and trimming were read from the DNA. The sample table lists 21,000 or so clones, more than 60% of them with a count of one. The top ten clonotypes cover approximately 13% of the sample.

This clonotype was sampled from a human donor in good health. Sequencing was done on a sample of CD4+ T cells from PBMCs, cultured in vitro. Rearrangement joined TRBV20-1 to TRBJ2-6, with an unclear D gene assignment. This receptor has the CDR3 CSASSYEVGLLSGANVLTF. Here is the DNA: TGCAGTGCTAGTTCGTATGAGGTGGGCTTACTCTCTGGGGCCAACGTCCTGACTTTC.